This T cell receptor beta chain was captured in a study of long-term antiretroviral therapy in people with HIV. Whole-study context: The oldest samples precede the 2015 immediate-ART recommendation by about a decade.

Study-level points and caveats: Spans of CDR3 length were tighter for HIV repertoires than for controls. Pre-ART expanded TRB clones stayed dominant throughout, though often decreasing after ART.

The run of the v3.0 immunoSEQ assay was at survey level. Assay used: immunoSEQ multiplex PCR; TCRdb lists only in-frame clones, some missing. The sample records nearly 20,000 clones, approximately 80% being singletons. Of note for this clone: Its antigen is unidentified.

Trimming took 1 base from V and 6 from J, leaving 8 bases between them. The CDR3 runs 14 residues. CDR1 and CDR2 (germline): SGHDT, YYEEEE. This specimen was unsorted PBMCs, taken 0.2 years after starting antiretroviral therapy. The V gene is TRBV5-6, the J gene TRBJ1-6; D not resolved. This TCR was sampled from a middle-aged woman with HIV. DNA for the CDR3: TGTGCCAGCAGCTTGCTCGGTTCTAATTCACCCCTCCACTTT. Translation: CASSLLGSNSPLHF.